The rows below give T cell receptor beta chains drawn from one sample of a study of shared clonotypes between healthy human individuals. Sequencing was performed with immunoSEQ multiplex PCR; in TCRdb, only in-frame clones are kept and a portion is missing. The top ten hold over 1% of the sample, which has over a million clones, roughly 95% seen once. Material: naive CD4+ T cells sorted from blood. The receptors originated from a man aged 25 to 40 in good health. The CDR3 runs from the conserved cysteine through the conserved F or W. A D gene is named only where the DNA matches it firmly. Rows give clone size only sometimes, using once, few, many, or a class for an expanded clone.

D gene | clone size | J gene | V gene | CDR3 protein | CDR3 DNA
TRBD2 | NA | TRBJ2-3 | TRBV6-5 | CASSQGTSGTDTQYF | TGTGCCAGCAGTCAAGGGACTAGCGGCACAGATACGCAGTATTTT
TRBD2 | NA | TRBJ2-3 | TRBV4-1 | CASSQWPSGSTDTQYF | TGCGCCAGCAGCCAATGGCCTAGCGGGAGCACAGATACGCAGTATTTT
NA | NA | TRBJ2-3 | TRBV7-6 | CASSLVATAGGNTQYF | TGTGCCAGCAGCTTAGTAGCGACCGCAGGCGGGAATACGCAGTATTTT
TRBD1 | NA | TRBJ2-3 | TRBV18 | CASSPVTGAPDTQYF | TGTGCCAGCTCACCAGTGACAGGGGCGCCCGATACGCAGTATTTT
TRBD1 | NA | TRBJ1-5 | TRBV5-6 | CASSGGQANQPQHF | TGTGCCAGCAGCGGAGGACAGGCCAATCAGCCCCAGCATTTT
NA | NA | TRBJ2-1 | TRBV7-2 | CASSPTTRGYNEQFF | TGTGCCAGCAGCCCGACTACGAGAGGTTACAATGAGCAGTTCTTC
TRBD1 | NA | TRBJ2-1 | TRBV11-2 | CASSNRGREFF | TGTGCCAGCAGCAACAGGGGGCGGGAATTCTTC
NA | NA | TRBJ2-3 | TRBV5-1 | CASSLGVPGLDTQYF | TGCGCCAGCAGCTTGGGCGTCCCAGGGTTGGATACGCAGTATTTT
NA | NA | TRBJ1-1 | TRBV18 | CASSPLPSGGNTEAFF | TGTGCCAGCTCACCACTACCTTCAGGTGGCAACACTGAAGCTTTCTTT
NA | NA | TRBJ2-1 | TRBV15 | CATLGPGRFKNEQFF | TGTGCCACCCTAGGACCGGGACGGTTTAAGAATGAGCAGTTCTTC
NA | NA | TRBJ2-3 | TRBV14 | CASSQEFRDADTQYF | TGTGCCAGCAGCCAAGAGTTCAGGGACGCAGATACGCAGTATTTT
NA | NA | TRBJ2-5 | TRBV6-6 | CASSSGSGGSSQYF | TGTGCCAGCAGTTCCGGGTCAGGCGGGTCGTCCCAGTACTTC
TRBD2 | NA | TRBJ2-5 | TRBV28 | CASSLPSGETQYF | TGTGCCAGCAGTTTACCTAGCGGAGAGACCCAGTACTTC
TRBD1 | NA | TRBJ1-4 | TRBV19 | CASSPEDRGVEKLFF | TGTGCCAGTAGTCCAGAAGACAGGGGAGTAGAAAAACTGTTTTTT
NA | NA | TRBJ2-2 | TRBV5-1 | CASSLAGTSNTGELFF | TGCGCCAGCAGCTTGGCGGGGACATCCAACACCGGGGAGCTGTTTTTT
TRBD2 | NA | TRBJ2-5 | TRBV10-2 | CASAGTSEETQYF | TGCGCCAGCGCCGGGACTAGCGAGGAGACCCAGTACTTC
TRBD2 | NA | TRBJ2-7 | TRBV7-2 | CASTDGRGSVEQYF | TGTGCCAGCACCGACGGGCGCGGGAGTGTTGAGCAGTACTTC
TRBD1 | NA | TRBJ2-5 | TRBV7-9 | CASSLGTGISETQYF | TGTGCCAGCAGCTTAGGGACAGGGATTTCAGAGACCCAGTACTTC
NA | NA | TRBJ1-2 | TRBV30 | CATRANYGYTF | TGTGCCACGAGGGCAAACTATGGCTACACCTTC
NA | NA | TRBJ2-7 | TRBV28 | CASSSSPQATYEQYF | TGTGCCAGCAGCAGCAGTCCTCAGGCTACCTACGAGCAGTACTTC
NA | NA | TRBJ2-1 | TRBV7-8 | CASSLPSGPYNEQFF | TGTGCCAGCAGCTTACCCAGCGGTCCCTACAATGAGCAGTTCTTC
NA | few | TRBJ2-1 | TRBV18 | CASSPAGNEQFF | TGTGCCAGCTCACCAGCGGGCAATGAGCAGTTCTTC
TRBD1 | NA | TRBJ2-7 | TRBV28 | CASRSPGTGGYEQYF | TGTGCCAGCAGATCCCCGGGCACAGGGGGCTACGAGCAGTACTTC
TRBD2 | NA | TRBJ2-3 | TRBV7-6 | CASSLGLAALITDTQYF | TGTGCCAGCAGCTTAGGACTAGCGGCCCTGATCACAGATACGCAGTATTTT